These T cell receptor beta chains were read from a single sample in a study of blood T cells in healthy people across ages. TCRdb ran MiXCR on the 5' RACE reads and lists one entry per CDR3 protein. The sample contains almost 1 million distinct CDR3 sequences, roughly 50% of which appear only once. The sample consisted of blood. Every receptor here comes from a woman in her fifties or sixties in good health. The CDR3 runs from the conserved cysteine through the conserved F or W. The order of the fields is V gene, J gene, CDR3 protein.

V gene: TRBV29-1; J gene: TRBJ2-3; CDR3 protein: CSASGLAGGSLTDTQYF
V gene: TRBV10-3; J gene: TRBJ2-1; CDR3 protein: CATSVGDEQFF
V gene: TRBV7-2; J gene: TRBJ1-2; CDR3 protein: CASSSMGTVYGYTF
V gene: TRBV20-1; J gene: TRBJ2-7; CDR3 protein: CSARSLAGEYEQYF
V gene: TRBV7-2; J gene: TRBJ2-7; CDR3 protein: CASSLEGTLYEQYF
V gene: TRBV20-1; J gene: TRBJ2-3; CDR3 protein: CSAANAESTDTQYF
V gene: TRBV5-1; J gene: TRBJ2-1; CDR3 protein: CASSLSSPQYNEQFF
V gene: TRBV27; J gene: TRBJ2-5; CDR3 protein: CASSWASGIELLETQYF
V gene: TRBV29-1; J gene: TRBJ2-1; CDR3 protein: CSGVDLHEQFF
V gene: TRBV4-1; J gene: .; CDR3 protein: CASSQKTEAHYEQYF
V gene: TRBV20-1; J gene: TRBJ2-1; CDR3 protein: CSRTSGASYNEQFF
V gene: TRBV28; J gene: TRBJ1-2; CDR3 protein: CASSPTSNYGYTF
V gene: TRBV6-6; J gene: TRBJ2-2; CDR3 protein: CASSYRAGGPGELFF
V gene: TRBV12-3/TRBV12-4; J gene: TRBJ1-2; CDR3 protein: CASSFGTVSYYGYTF
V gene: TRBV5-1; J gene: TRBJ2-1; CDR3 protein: CASSLIAGGLDEQFF
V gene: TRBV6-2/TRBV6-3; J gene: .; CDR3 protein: CASSYSRDRGYNEQYF
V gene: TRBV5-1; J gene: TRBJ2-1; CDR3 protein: CASSKLGYNEQFF
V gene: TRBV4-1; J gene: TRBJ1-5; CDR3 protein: CASTPGLSGRVNQPQHF
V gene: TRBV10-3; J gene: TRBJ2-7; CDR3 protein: CALRPDRGYEQYF
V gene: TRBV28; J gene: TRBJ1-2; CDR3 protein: CASSRYGYTF
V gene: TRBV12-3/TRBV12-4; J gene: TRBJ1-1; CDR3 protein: CASSLAPYWNTEAFF
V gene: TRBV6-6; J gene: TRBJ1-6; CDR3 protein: CASSYSKIGSPLHF
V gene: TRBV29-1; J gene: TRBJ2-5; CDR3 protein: CSVRIQETQYF
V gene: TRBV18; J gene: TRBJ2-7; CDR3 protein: CASSPLAGVSYEQYF
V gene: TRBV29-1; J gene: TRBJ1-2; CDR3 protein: CSVVVTVANGYTF
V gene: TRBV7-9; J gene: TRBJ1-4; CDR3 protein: CASSLGLGTDEKLFF
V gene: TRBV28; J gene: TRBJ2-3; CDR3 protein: CASSLTTSTDTQYF
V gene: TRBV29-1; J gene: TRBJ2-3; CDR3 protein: CSVDVWGTGGSDTQYF
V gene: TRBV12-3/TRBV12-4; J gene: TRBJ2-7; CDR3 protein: CASSPGAGRSYEQYF